The T cell receptor beta chain under discussion was sequenced for a study of cytomegalovirus exposure and HLA in healthy donors. Notes on the study in general: Analysis was performed later, and it showed HLA-associated TCR beta chains to be more clonally expanded than equally common others. A later analysis linked some 18,000 TCR beta sequences to HLA alleles at 0.05 false discovery rate.

There are 13 residues in the CDR3. The germline V gene has CDR1 SNHLY and CDR2 FYNNEI. J was trimmed by 10 bases and V by 0 bases; bases with no gene match: 0. With respect to this clone: Its antigen is not identified.

The primer mix had 60 Vbeta and 13 Jbeta primers. As originally analysed: Counted up in a later analysis, unique TCR beta chains came to approximately 77 million, with around 12 million shared. The data were produced by immunoSEQ multiplex PCR, yet TCRdb's version contains in-frame clones alone and is incomplete. V, J and clone size were drawn from that table, and D and trimming were deduced from the DNA. The data show 70,000 to 80,000 clones, nearly 80% seen once. The clonotype comes from a woman between 40 and 55 years old in good health and CMV-seropositive. The chain carries TRBV2 and TRBJ1-6, with 7 bases lining up with TRBD1. The specimen was PBMCs. The CDR3 nucleotides read TGTGCCAGCAGTGAAGCCAGGGGGTCACCCCTCCACTTT. Translation gives CASSEARGSPLHF.